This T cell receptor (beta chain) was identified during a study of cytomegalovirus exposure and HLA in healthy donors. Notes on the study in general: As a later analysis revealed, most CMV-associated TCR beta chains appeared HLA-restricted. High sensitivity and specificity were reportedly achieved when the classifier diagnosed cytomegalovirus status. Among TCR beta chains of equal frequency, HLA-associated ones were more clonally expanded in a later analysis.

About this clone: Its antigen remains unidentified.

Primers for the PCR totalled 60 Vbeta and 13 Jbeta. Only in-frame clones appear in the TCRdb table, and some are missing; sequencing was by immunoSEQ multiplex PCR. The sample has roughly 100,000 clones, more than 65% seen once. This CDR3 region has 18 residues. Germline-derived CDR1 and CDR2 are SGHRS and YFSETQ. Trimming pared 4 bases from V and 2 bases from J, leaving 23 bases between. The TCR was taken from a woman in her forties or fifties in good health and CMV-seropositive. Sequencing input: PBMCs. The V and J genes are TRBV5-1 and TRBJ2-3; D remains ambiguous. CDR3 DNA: TGCGCCAGCAGCCCCGGCTTGGGCCCCAGTCCTTACACAGATACGCAGTATTTT. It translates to CASSPGLGPSPYTDTQYF.